The next 22 T cell receptor beta chains were all read from a single sample in a study of OX40 agonist ivuxolimab in advanced cancers. Produced via immunoSEQ multiplex PCR; TCRdb's table is partial and in-frame only. Counted here are about 31,000 clones, around nine tenths occurring once; the ten biggest clones make up roughly 32%. Specimen: CD4+ or CD8+ T cells sorted from blood, collected in a trial of the OX40 agonist ivuxolimab. These receptors originate from an adult with an advanced solid tumor such as melanoma, head and neck, liver or kidney cancer.

This clone occurred once. CDR3 nucleotides: TGTGCCAGCAGCAAGAGCGGGAGAAATGAGCAGTTCTTC. Its translation is CASSKSGRNEQFF. This rearrangement joins TRBV7-9 to TRBJ2-1; 8 bases align to TRBD2. Germline V gene lookup returns CDR1 SEHNR and CDR2 FQNEAQ (reference sequence). The V and J ends lost 5 bases and 7 bases, in that order; junction bases with no gene match: 4. The CDR3 is 13 amino acids.

In DNA, the CDR3 is TGTGCCACCAGCAGAGATCGTGGAACAGAGACCCAGTACTTC. Translated: CATSRDRGTETQYF. The chain links TRBV15 to TRBJ2-5; the D is unclear. The CDR3 is 14 residues long. V gave up 0 bases and J gave up 4 bases, with 9 bases separating them. The germline gives CDR1 LNHNV, CDR2 YYDKDF (reference sequence).

The gene calls are TRBV7-9 and TRBJ2-3; 13 bases are shared with TRBD2. This CDR3 is 19 amino acids long. V gave up 6 bases and J gave up 3 bases; unmatched junction bases: 15. Germline CDR1 SEHNR, CDR2 FQNEAQ (reference sequence). The CDR3 reads CASRGGGTQLAGGTDTQYF. The CDR3 DNA sequence: TGTGCCAGCAGAGGTGGTGGGACACAACTAGCGGGAGGGACAGATACGCAGTATTTT.

This clone occurred a few times. The chain couples TRBV7-6 to TRBJ2-2, with no clear D. The V end lost 3 bases, the J end lost 0 bases, and 5 bases lay between the germline ends. CDR1 SGHVS and CDR2 FNYEAQ come from the germline V gene. The CDR3 runs to 14 residues. The CDR3 nucleotides are TGTGCCAGCAGCTTTACAGCGAACACCGGGGAGCTGTTTTTT. Protein: CASSFTANTGELFF. The full variable domain, its missing parts supplied by reference TRBV7-6 and TRBJ2-2, is GAGVSQSPRYKVTKRGQDVALRCDPISGHVSLYWYRQALGQGPEFLTYFNYEAQQDKSGLPNDRFSAERPEGSISTLTIQRTEQRDSAMYRCASSFTANTGELFFGEGSRLTVL.

V and J are TRBV7-9 and TRBJ2-2; D might be TRBD1 (5 bases). Germline-derived CDR1 and CDR2 are SEHNR and FQNEAQ (reference sequence). The CDR3 is 18 residues long. V was shortened by 4 bases and J by 3 bases, with 21 bases between the two germline ends. The CDR3 DNA reads TGTGCCAGCAGCTATAGCTTCGACGAGACAGACTACACCGGGGAGCTGTTTTTT. The encoded protein is CASSYSFDETDYTGELFF.

The chain carries TRBV5-1 and TRBJ1-5; 8 nucleotides match TRBD1. Germline V gives CDR1 SGHRS, CDR2 YFSETQ. CDR3 length equals 17 residues. J was trimmed by 6 bases and V by 3 bases; bases with no gene match: 14. CDR3: CASSCKPGTGEAQPQHF. CDR3 coding DNA: TGCGCCAGCAGCTGTAAACCGGGGACAGGTGAGGCTCAGCCCCAGCATTTT.

The chain has TRBV15 and TRBJ2-1; TRBD2 agrees at 8 bases. V trimming: 3 bases; J trimming: 1 base; junction bases outside the gene matches: 11. This CDR3 spans 18 amino acids. Germline values: CDR1 LNHNV, CDR2 YYDKDF (reference sequence). CDR3 sequence: CATSSTGGAVMSYNEQFF. For the CDR3, the DNA is TGTGCCACCAGCAGTACCGGGGGGGCCGTGATGTCCTACAATGAGCAGTTCTTC. The variable domain in full, completed from reference TRBV15 and TRBJ2-1, reads DAMVIQNPRYQVTQFGKPVTLSCSQTLNHNVMYWYQQKSSQAPKLLFHYYDKDFNNEADTPDNFQSRRPNTSFCFLDIRSPGLGDTAMYLCATSSTGGAVMSYNEQFFGPGTRLTVL.

This clone was detected only once. The V call is TRBV7-2, the J call TRBJ1-5; perhaps TRBD1 as D (5 bases). Trimming took 3 bases from V and 0 from J, leaving 9 bases between them. Germline V gives CDR1 SGHTA, CDR2 FQGNSA. The length of the CDR3 is 15 residues. CDR3: CASSLGRLSNQPQHF. CDR3 nucleotides: TGTGCCAGCAGCTTGGGACGGCTTAGCAATCAGCCCCAGCATTTT.

This clone is a singleton in its sample. This rearrangement joins TRBV27 to TRBJ2-3, with D perhaps being TRBD1 or TRBD2 (6 bases each). This CDR3 contains 12 residues. Per the germline V gene, CDR1 is MNHEY and CDR2 is SMNVEV (reference sequence). The CDR3 protein is CTVRGPEDTQYF. The CDR3 DNA is TGTACTGTACGGGGGCCGGAGGATACGCAGTATTTT.

This chain links TRBV10-1 with TRBJ2-7; D might be TRBD2 (5 bases). This CDR3 has 14 residues. CDR1 WNHNN and CDR2 SYGVQD come from the germline V gene (reference sequence). With 2 bases removed from V and 3 bases from J, the gap between germline ends came to 11 bases. The CDR3 region is CASSEPLGSYEQYF. The CDR3 DNA reads as TGCGCCAGCAGTGAGCCCCTGGGGAGCTACGAGCAGTACTTC.

The chain uses TRBV5-4 and TRBJ2-7; a possible D gene is TRBD1 (6 bases). This CDR3 has 14 residues. V shed 1 base and J shed 5 bases, with 13 bases lying between them. CDR1 is SGHNT and CDR2 is YYREEE in the germline V gene (reference sequence). The DNA of the CDR3 is TGTGCCAGCAGCTTGTATCAGGGGTCACACGAGCAGTACTTC. This codes for CASSLYQGSHEQYF.

The chain combines TRBV13 with TRBJ2-6; D call uncertain. CDR3 length: 15 amino acids. The ends were cut back, 1 base at V and 4 bases at J, with 8 bases in the middle. From germline, CDR1 is PRHDT and CDR2 FYEKMQ (reference sequence). CDR3 coding DNA: TGTGCCAGCAGCTTAGAGACCCCGGGGGCCAACGTCCTGACTTTC. Residues: CASSLETPGANVLTF.

The rearrangement uses TRBV9 and TRBJ2-5, with 12 bases identical to TRBD2. The CDR3 spans 16 residues. From germline, CDR1 is SGDLS and CDR2 YYNGEE. J gave up 5 bases and V 0 bases, and 5 bases lay outside the gene matches. The DNA of the CDR3 is TGTGCCAGCAGCGTAGGGACTAGCGGGGACGTGGAGACCCAGTACTTC. Its protein product is CASSVGTSGDVETQYF.

This clone was counted a few times. This is likely an artifact of a read error, given a far larger clone one base away. This CDR3 is also generated by other DNA sequences in the sample. The genes are TRBV5-1 and TRBJ2-5; D gene ambiguous. The CDR3 runs to 15 residues. Trimming took 3 bases from V and 1 from J, leaving 13 bases between them. The germline gives CDR1 SGHRS, CDR2 YFSETQ. The CDR3 region has the DNA TGCGCCAGCAGCTGGCGTGGGGTTGGCCAAGAGACCCAGTACTTC. Translation: CASSWRGVGQETQYF.

The CDR3 spells CAISELSYEQYF. Here the CDR3 DNA reads TGTGCCATCAGTGAGCTTTCCTACGAGCAGTACTTC. The chain employs TRBV10-3 and TRBJ2-7; D gene uncertain. Between the trimmed V and J ends, which lost 2 bases and 1 base, there was a span of 3 bases. This CDR3 comprises 12 residues. CDR1 ENHRY and CDR2 SYGVKD come from the germline V gene.

V gene TRBV25-1 combines with J gene TRBJ2-7; D is unresolved. Germline V gene data show CDR1 as MGHDK and CDR2 as SYGVNS. This CDR3 contains 14 residues. Trimming removed 4 bases from V and 3 bases from J, with 13 bases in between. CDR3 sequence (DNA): TGTGCCAGCAGTGGTAGCTCCCAAGGCTACGAGCAGTACTTC. Translating gives CASSGSSQGYEQYF.

DNA of the CDR3: TGCGCCAGCAGTGAGTCGGGACTCGGCACAGATACGCAGTATTTT. This encodes CASSESGLGTDTQYF. V usage is TRBV10-1 and J usage is TRBJ2-3; D may be TRBD2 (6 bases). Germline loops: CDR1 WNHNN, CDR2 SYGVQD (reference sequence). The CDR3 runs 15 residues. Trimming removed 0 bases from V and 1 base from J, with 8 bases in between.

The genes are TRBV9 and TRBJ2-7, with D possibly TRBD1 on 6 matching bases. The CDR3 length is 14 residues. V lost 0 bases, J lost 6 bases, and 13 bases lay in between. Germline V gene lookup returns CDR1 SGDLS and CDR2 YYNGEE. The CDR3 DNA sequence: TGTGCCAGCAGCGTAGGAGCAGGGGACGGCGAGCAGTACTTC. Translating gives CASSVGAGDGEQYF.

The chain is built from TRBV2 and TRBJ2-1; possibly TRBD2 for D (5 bases). Germline V gene data show CDR1 as SNHLY and CDR2 as FYNNEI. CDR3 length: 12 amino acids. The germline V and J ends were trimmed by 6 bases and 6 bases, with 9 bases remaining between them. The CDR3 sequence: CASRDFANEQFF. The CDR3 DNA follows: TGTGCCAGCAGGGACTTCGCCAATGAGCAGTTCTTC.

This chain joins TRBV7-9 and TRBJ2-1, with a weak D call TRBD2 (6 bases). The V gene's germline CDR1 is SEHNR and CDR2 FQNEAQ (reference sequence). V gave up 5 bases and J gave up 5 bases, with 16 bases separating them. This CDR3 is 15 amino acids long. CDR3 nucleotides: TGTGCCAGCAGCCGGGATATGGAGCGGGACAATGAGCAGTTCTTC. It encodes CASSRDMERDNEQFF.

The chain recombines TRBV14 with TRBJ2-3; TRBD1 matches 7 bases. Trimming took 4 bases from V and 1 from J; bases not matched to a gene: 5. In germline, CDR1 is SGHDN, CDR2 FVKESK. This CDR3 has 15 amino acids. CDR3 in DNA: TGTGCCAGCAGCCCATGGGACAGAGGCACAGATACGCAGTATTTT. Translating gives CASSPWDRGTDTQYF.

The V gene is TRBV13, the J gene TRBJ2-7; D not certain. Germline values: CDR1 PRHDT, CDR2 FYEKMQ (reference sequence). CDR3 length: 14 residues. V lost 0 bases and J 2 bases, leaving 8 bases between the germline ends. The chain's CDR3 is CASSLGSVPYEQYF. CDR3 bases: TGTGCCAGCAGCTTAGGTTCCGTCCCCTACGAGCAGTACTTC. Filled out from reference TRBV13 and TRBJ2-7, the complete variable domain reads AAGVIQSPRHLIKEKRETATLKCYPIPRHDTVYWYQQGPGQDPQFLISFYEKMQSDKGSIPDRFSAQQFSDYHSELNMSSLELGDSALYFCASSLGSVPYEQYFGPGTRLTVT.